The 3 T cell receptor beta chains in this list originate from one sample, sequenced in a study of shared clonotypes between healthy human individuals. TCRdb's table, derived via immunoSEQ multiplex PCR, lists solely in-frame clones and lacks some. The sample has more than 2 million clones; roughly 95% are singletons. Naivety among CD8 cells was defined by CD45RO negativity and positive CCR7 selection, thereby excluding terminally differentiated effector memory CD45RA+ cells. Sequencing input: naive CD8+ T cells from PBMCs. The receptors were sampled from a man aged 18-30 years in good health. Some clones in this sample may be carry-over from other donors' samples.

This chain uses TRBV28 with TRBJ2-1; no definite D call. The CDR3 has 13 amino acids. Trimming took off 6 bases at V and 8 bases at J, with 14 bases between the two ends. From germline, CDR1 is MDHEN and CDR2 SYDVKM. In DNA, the CDR3 is TGTGCCAGCAGCCCTCCATCCGGGCATGAGCAGTTCTTC. It codes for CASSPPSGHEQFF.

In this sample, this clone turned up a few times. The sample carries other DNA sequences with the same CDR3. This rearrangement joins TRBV30 to TRBJ1-2; no firm D call. The germline CDR1 and CDR2 sequences are GTSNPN and SVGIG (reference sequence). The CDR3 has 11 amino acids. Between the trimmed V and J ends, which lost 4 bases and 4 bases, there was a span of 7 bases. The CDR3 sequence: CAWTTSYGYTF. CDR3 sequence (DNA): TGTGCCTGGACAACAAGCTATGGCTACACCTTC.

The chain combines TRBV6-5 with TRBJ2-1; 8 positions agree with TRBD1. The ends lost 6 bases at V and 0 bases at J; junction bases unmatched: 4. CDR3 length equals 15 residues. Germline V gives CDR1 MNHEY, CDR2 SVGAGI. The CDR3 sequence: CASSSGTGSYNEQFF. CDR3 DNA sequence: TGTGCCAGCAGCTCCGGGACAGGCTCCTACAATGAGCAGTTCTTC.